One sample yielded the 23 T cell receptor beta chains listed below, sequenced in a study of cytomegalovirus exposure and HLA in healthy donors. The PCR used 60 Vbeta and 13 Jbeta primers. Data came from immunoSEQ multiplex PCR; TCRdb stores just in-frame clones and leaves some out. The sample lists some 170,000 clones, around 83% occurring once. Source material: PBMCs. The source is a man aged 45-65 years in good health and CMV-seropositive.

The chain employs TRBV12-5 and TRBJ2-1; TRBD2 matches at 9 bases. Trimming took 3 bases from V and 8 from J; bases not matched to a gene: 8. Per germline, CDR1 LGHNT and CDR2 FRNRAP. This CDR3 has 15 amino acids. The CDR3 is CASGFGAGGRDEQFF. CDR3 coding DNA: TGTGCTAGTGGTTTTGGTGCGGGAGGGCGGGATGAGCAGTTCTTC.

The V gene is TRBV28, the J gene TRBJ1-5; a weak D match, TRBD1 (5 bases). The CDR3 loop spans 14 amino acids. Germline V gene sequence: CDR1 MDHEN, CDR2 SYDVKM. Trimming pared 10 bases from V and 2 bases from J, leaving 15 bases between. CDR3 residues: CAILGGVGNQPQHF. The DNA of the CDR3 is TGTGCCATCCTGGGGGGGGTTGGCAATCAGCCCCAGCATTTT.

This chain joins TRBV5-1 and TRBJ1-6, with unresolved D. Trimming removed 1 base from V and 0 bases from J, with 5 bases in between. CDR3 length: 15 residues. Germline V gene sequence: CDR1 SGHRS, CDR2 YFSETQ. CDR3 in amino acids: CASSLYSSYNSPLHF. The CDR3 DNA follows: TGCGCCAGCAGCTTGTATAGCTCCTATAATTCACCCCTCCACTTT.

In its sample, this clone was seen once. J is TRBJ2-3 and V is TRBV9, with 7 nucleotides matching TRBD2. This CDR3 is 15 amino acids long. V lost 0 bases, J lost 2 bases, and 3 bases stayed unmatched. CDR1 is SGDLS, CDR2 YYNGEE, per germline. CDR3 residues: CASSVASGYTDTQYF. CDR3 in DNA: TGTGCCAGCAGCGTAGCTAGCGGTTACACAGATACGCAGTATTTT.

The chain is built from TRBV9 and TRBJ1-1, with D perhaps matching TRBD1 (6 bases). The CDR3 is 15 amino acids. The germline V gene encodes CDR1 SGDLS and CDR2 YYNGEE. The V end lost 2 bases, the J end lost 0 bases, and 11 bases lay between the germline ends. DNA of the CDR3: TGTGCCAGCAGCGTGACAGGCTTCATGAACACTGAAGCTTTCTTT. This sequence encodes CASSVTGFMNTEAFF.

The J gene is TRBJ2-2, the V gene TRBV2; the D gene is possibly TRBD1 (6 bases). The CDR3 totals 15 residues. The V end was cut by 5 bases, the J end by 5 bases, with 15 bases between. Germline V gives CDR1 SNHLY, CDR2 FYNNEI. The CDR3 DNA reads TGTGCCAGCAGTCCGGGACAAGCAGGGACCGGGGAGCTGTTTTTT. Translating gives CASSPGQAGTGELFF.

This rearrangement joins TRBV10-3 to TRBJ1-1; D possibly corresponds to TRBD1 (5 bases). CDR3 length: 14 residues. With 10 bases removed from V and 2 bases from J, the gap between germline ends came to 17 bases. Germline CDR1 and CDR2: ENHRY and SYGVKD. The DNA of the CDR3 is TGTGCCACCCAAACACAGGCCCCCAACACTGAAGCTTTCTTT. Its translation: CATQTQAPNTEAFF.

The rearrangement links TRBV7-2 to TRBJ2-3, with a possible D match to TRBD2 (6 bases). Trimming cost V 4 bases and J 8 bases, with 10 bases left between them. Looked up from germline, CDR1 is SGHTA and CDR2 is FQGNSA. The CDR3 runs to 12 residues. CDR3 loop: CASSSLGLTQYF. CDR3 nucleotide sequence: TGTGCCAGCAGCTCTTTGGGACTTACGCAGTATTTT.

The chain recombines TRBV6-5 with TRBJ1-2; D gene uncertain. Looked up from germline, CDR1 is MNHEY and CDR2 is SVGAGI. Trimming pared 2 bases from V and 2 bases from J, leaving 9 bases between. This CDR3 comprises 14 residues. CDR3 coding DNA: TGTGCCAGCAGTTACCGGGAGATCAACTATGGCTACACCTTC. Translating it yields CASSYREINYGYTF.

The genes are TRBV7-9 and TRBJ2-5; 11 positions agree with TRBD1. The trim removed 5 bases at V and 4 bases at J, leaving 9 bases unmatched. Looked up from germline, CDR1 is SEHNR and CDR2 is FQNEAQ (reference sequence). The CDR3 has 16 amino acids. The CDR3 coding sequence is TGTGCCAGCAGCCTTCAGGGGACAGGGGGACGAGAGACCCAGTACTTC. This codes for CASSLQGTGGRETQYF.

The gene calls are TRBV6-6 and TRBJ1-2, with 7 bases aligning to TRBD1. Unmatched junction bases numbered 10, after V lost 8 bases and J lost 4 bases. The CDR3 runs to 14 residues. Germline lookup yields CDR1 MNHNY and CDR2 SVGAGI (reference sequence). The CDR3 bases are TGTGCCAGCCGCAACCAGGCAGGGGGCTATGGCTACACCTTC. Residues: CASRNQAGGYGYTF.

V and J are TRBV11-2 and TRBJ2-1, with D possibly being TRBD1 (6 bases). This CDR3 is 14 amino acids long. Germline values: CDR1 SGHAT, CDR2 FQNNGV. Trimming took 4 bases from V and 3 from J, leaving 10 bases between them. The CDR3 spells CASSSTGFYNEQFF. In nucleotides, the CDR3 is TGTGCCAGCAGCTCGACAGGATTCTACAATGAGCAGTTCTTC. The whole variable domain, remainder taken from reference TRBV11-2 and TRBJ2-1, is EAGVAQSPRYKIIEKRQSVAFWCNPISGHATLYWYQQILGQGPKLLIQFQNNGVVDDSQLPKDRFSAERLKGVDSTLKIQPAKLEDSAVYLCASSSTGFYNEQFFGPGTRLTVL.

CDR3 region: CASSQWNTEAFF. As DNA, the CDR3 is TGTGCCAGCAGTCAGTGGAACACTGAAGCTTTCTTT. The rearrangement uses TRBV28 and TRBJ1-1, with D unclear. Germline CDR1 MDHEN, CDR2 SYDVKM. The CDR3 length is 12 residues. Trimming shortened V by 5 bases and J by 1 base, and 5 bases separated the two germline ends.

The chain uses TRBV2 and TRBJ2-5; the match to TRBD2 covers 10 bases. Germline CDR1 SNHLY, CDR2 FYNNEI. The V segment lost 7 bases and the J segment 2 bases; nucleotides outside the gene matches: 4. The CDR3 extends over 14 amino acids. The CDR3, as DNA: TGTGCCAGCATCGCACTAGCGGGACAAGAGACCCAGTACTTC. Translating gives CASIALAGQETQYF. The full variable domain, its missing parts supplied by reference TRBV2 and TRBJ2-5, is EPEVTQTPSHQVTQMGQEVILRCVPISNHLYFYWYRQILGQKVEFLVSFYNNEISEKSEIFDDQFSVERPDGSNFTLKIRSTKLEDSAMYFCASIALAGQETQYFGPGTRLLVL.

The gene calls are TRBV7-8 and TRBJ1-2, with D unresolved. There are 15 residues in the CDR3. With 3 bases removed from V and 5 bases from J, the gap between germline ends came to 16 bases. CDR1 and CDR2 (germline): SGHVS, FQNEAQ. CDR3 residues: CASSLGLPGRYGYTF. The CDR3 DNA follows: TGTGCCAGCAGCTTGGGTTTGCCGGGAAGATATGGCTACACCTTC.

This clone is a singleton in its sample. The V and J genes are TRBV9 and TRBJ2-5; TRBD2 aligns across 7 bases. V trimming: 2 bases; J trimming: 5 bases; junction bases outside the gene matches: 12. Looked up from germline, CDR1 is SGDLS and CDR2 is YYNGEE. The CDR3 loop spans 16 amino acids. The CDR3 nucleotides are TGTGCCAGCAGCGTGGGAGGGGCGGGAGTTCCGGAGACCCAGTACTTC. It translates to CASSVGGAGVPETQYF.

The rearrangement uses TRBV28 and TRBJ1-2; D is perhaps TRBD1 (5 bases). CDR1 and CDR2 (germline): MDHEN, SYDVKM. The V and J ends lost 6 bases and 0 bases respectively, with 14 bases between them. The CDR3 spans 15 residues. The CDR3 sequence is CASRTGGHTNYGYTF. The CDR3 nucleotides read TGTGCCAGCAGAACGGGTGGACACACTAACTATGGCTACACCTTC.

This sequence joins TRBV6-1 and TRBJ1-1, with D possibly TRBD1 on 5 matching bases. CDR3 length equals 14 residues. V gave up 6 bases and J gave up 8 bases, with 19 bases separating them. Germline V CDR1 and CDR2: MNHNS, SASEGT. CDR3 loop: CASRMGGTSREAFF. In DNA form, the CDR3 reads TGTGCCAGCAGAATGGGGGGGACCAGTAGAGAAGCTTTCTTT.

The rearrangement joins TRBV27 to TRBJ2-7; 7 bases map to TRBD1. The junction had 12 bases not matched to a gene; V was cut back by 9 bases and J by 4 bases. Germline CDR1 reads MNHEY; CDR2 reads SMNVEV (reference sequence). The CDR3 has 14 residues. Written as DNA, the CDR3 is TGTGCCAGTCGGGTCGACAGGGTTCAATACGAGCAGTACTTC. Its translation: CASRVDRVQYEQYF.

This rearrangement joins TRBV11-2 to TRBJ2-1; 12 nucleotides match TRBD2. From germline, CDR1 is SGHAT and CDR2 FQNNGV. J gave up 3 bases and V 0 bases, and 12 bases lay outside the gene matches. This CDR3 contains 20 residues. The CDR3 here is CASSLDGLAGYPSHYNEQFF. Written as DNA, the CDR3 is TGTGCCAGCAGCTTAGATGGACTAGCGGGATATCCATCCCACTACAATGAGCAGTTCTTC. The full variable domain, in which reference TRBV11-2 and TRBJ2-1 provide the parts outside the CDR3, is EAGVAQSPRYKIIEKRQSVAFWCNPISGHATLYWYQQILGQGPKLLIQFQNNGVVDDSQLPKDRFSAERLKGVDSTLKIQPAKLEDSAVYLCASSLDGLAGYPSHYNEQFFGPGTRLTVL.

The chain uses TRBV30 and TRBJ1-6; D perhaps matches TRBD1 (6 bases). The germline V and J ends were trimmed by 0 bases and 0 bases, with 6 bases remaining between them. The CDR3 runs 15 residues. From germline, CDR1 is GTSNPN and CDR2 SVGIG (reference sequence). The CDR3 DNA reads as TGTGCCTGGAGTGTGGACAGCTCCTATAATTCACCCCTCCACTTT. This encodes CAWSVDSSYNSPLHF.

The chain is built from TRBV19 and TRBJ2-3; 7 bases match TRBD1. Germline-derived CDR1 and CDR2 are LNHDA and SQIVND (reference sequence). The V and J ends lost 5 bases and 5 bases, in that order; junction bases with no gene match: 16. This CDR3 comprises 17 residues. The DNA of the CDR3 is TGTGCCAGTAGTCTTCCACGAAAGGAACAGGGGAGAGATACGCAGTATTTT. Protein sequence: CASSLPRKEQGRDTQYF.

The genes are TRBV6-1 and TRBJ2-7, with D uncertain. The CDR3 has 12 residues. Germline V gene data show CDR1 as MNHNS and CDR2 as SASEGT. Trimming took off 6 bases at V and 2 bases at J, with 8 bases between the two ends. CDR3 residues: CASRSSAYEQYF. The CDR3 nucleotides read TGTGCCAGCAGGTCCAGCGCCTACGAGCAGTACTTC.